These 8 T cell receptor beta chains were all obtained from the same sample, sequenced in a study of T-cell memory formation after mild COVID-19. TCRdb recomputed calls from the 5' RACE reads with MiXCR, one row per CDR3 protein. The top ten hold about a fifth of the sample, which has roughly 280,000 distinct CDR3 sequences, around 15% seen once. Sample: PBMCs or a T cell subset sorted from them (not recorded which). These receptors came from a man between 18 and 29 years old who had mild COVID-19 (a few samples of this study predate the infection). Cell type and time point are not known.

The V gene is TRBV6-5, the J gene TRBJ2-4, with D possibly being TRBD1 or TRBD2 (5 bases each). Trimming cost V 5 bases and J 1 base, with 15 bases left between them. The germline CDR1 and CDR2 sequences are MNHEY and SVGAGI. This CDR3 is built from 16 residues. The CDR3 DNA follows: TGTGCCAGCAGTGACCAGGGACGCGAGGCCAAAAACATTCAGTACTTC. Its protein product is CASSDQGREAKNIQYF.

The rearrangement uses TRBV12-3 or TRBV12-4 and TRBJ2-7; 10 bases line up with TRBD2. The V segment lost 6 bases and the J segment 6 bases; nucleotides outside the gene matches: 2. This CDR3 spans 12 amino acids. The CDR3: CASRRTSGEQYF. CDR3 nucleotide sequence: TGTGCCAGCAGGAGGACTAGCGGCGAGCAGTACTTC.

This clonotype was detected a few times. The CDR3: CASSSAPTEAYEQYF. As DNA, the CDR3 is TGTGCCAGCAGTTCGGCCCCCACGGAAGCCTACGAGCAGTACTTC. The V gene is TRBV5-5, the J gene TRBJ2-7; D ambiguous. The CDR3 totals 15 residues. Germline lookup yields CDR1 SGHKS and CDR2 YYEKEE (reference sequence). V dropped 5 bases and J dropped 2 bases, with 17 bases sitting between them. The whole variable domain, filled in from reference TRBV5-5 and TRBJ2-7, reads DAGVTQSPTHLIKTRGQQVTLRCSPISGHKSVSWYQQVLGQGPQFIFQYYEKEERGRGNFPDRFSARQFPNYSSELNVNALLLGDSALYLCASSSAPTEAYEQYFGPGTRLTVT.

This clonotype was counted only a few times. The chain joins TRBV5-1 to TRBJ2-5; D might be TRBD2 (7 bases). The V end was cut by 1 base, the J end by 2 bases, with 12 bases between. The CDR3 sequence is 15 residues long. Germline CDR1 SGHRS, CDR2 YFSETQ. The CDR3: CASSLIGGGQETQYF. The CDR3 region has the DNA TGCGCCAGCAGCTTGATAGGGGGGGGACAAGAGACCCAGTACTTC.

This clonotype was picked up a small number of times. As the CDR3 is not closed by the conserved phenylalanine or tryptophan, this likely results from a read error. The chain couples TRBV10-3 to TRBJ1-1; no clear D. The germline V gene has CDR1 ENHRY and CDR2 SYGVKD. Trimming left V 3 bases short and J 4 bases short, with 12 bases between. The CDR3 consists of 14 residues. The CDR3 reads CAISDYGRATEAFL. The CDR3 nucleotides are TGTGCCATCAGTGATTACGGACGGGCCACTGAAGCTTTCCTT.

The chain employs TRBV6-1 and TRBJ1-1; D unclear. This CDR3 has 15 amino acids. V gave up 1 base and J gave up 0 bases, with 9 bases separating them. CDR1 and CDR2 (germline): MNHNS, SASEGT. The CDR3, as DNA: TGTGCCAGCAGTGAAGGTCCGGGTTTGAACACTGAAGCTTTCTTT. Its translation: CASSEGPGLNTEAFF.

This chain links TRBV15 with TRBJ2-3, with TRBD2 as a possible D gene (6 bases). The CDR3 runs to 14 residues. V was cut by 3 bases and J by 6 bases, with 13 bases left in between. Per the germline V gene, CDR1 is LNHNV and CDR2 is YYDKDF (reference sequence). The CDR3 DNA is TGTGCCACCAGCAGGCCGGGGACTGGGGATACGCAGTATTTT. This translates into CATSRPGTGDTQYF.

V and J are TRBV27 and TRBJ1-2; D is perhaps TRBD1 (6 bases). The germline gives CDR1 MNHEY, CDR2 SMNVEV (reference sequence). V was trimmed by 5 bases and J by 2 bases, leaving 9 bases between them. CDR3 length: 13 residues. In nucleotides, the CDR3 is TGTGCCAGCAGTCACAGGGAGAACTATGGCTACACCTTC. Its protein product is CASSHRENYGYTF.